This entry lists 29 T cell receptor beta chains sequenced from one sample in a study of blood T cell repertoires in COVID-19. The data were produced by immunoSEQ multiplex PCR, yet TCRdb's version contains in-frame clones alone and is incomplete. The sample contains 150,000 to 200,000 clones, more than 65% of which appear only once. Material for sequencing was peripheral blood. Receptor source: a human donor with acute or convalescent COVID-19. The donor label of this sample is uncertain.

This rearrangement joins TRBV19 to TRBJ2-7; 7 nucleotides agree with TRBD2. The CDR3 is made up of 16 amino acids. J was trimmed by 2 bases and V by 0 bases; bases with no gene match: 7. The germline gives CDR1 LNHDA, CDR2 SQIVND (reference sequence). The DNA for the CDR3 is TGTGCCAGTAGTATAGATCTTGCGGGAGTGGCCTACGAGCAGTACTTC. It yields the protein CASSIDLAGVAYEQYF.

Here the CDR3 reads CASSEEAGGGAAKNIQYF. The CDR3 DNA reads TGTGCCAGCAGTGAAGAGGCAGGAGGGGGCGCAGCCAAAAACATTCAGTACTTC. The rearrangement uses TRBV6-1 and TRBJ2-4, with D perhaps TRBD1 (7 bases). The CDR3 is made up of 18 amino acids. Trimming left V 1 base short and J 0 bases short, with 16 bases between. Germline values: CDR1 MNHNS, CDR2 SASEGT.

This chain joins TRBV6-2 or TRBV6-3 and TRBJ2-2; 7 bases are shared with TRBD2. The ends lost 4 bases at V and 4 bases at J; junction bases unmatched: 6. The CDR3 contains 15 residues. Looked up from germline, CDR1 is MNHEY and CDR2 is SVGEGT. CDR3 DNA sequence: TGTGCCAGCAGTTTCCGCAGGGAGGGCACCGGGGAGCTGTTTTTT. Translation gives CASSFRREGTGELFF.

The genes are TRBV6-4 and TRBJ2-3; perhaps TRBD2 as D (5 bases). CDR3 size: 13 residues. CDR1 MRHNA and CDR2 SNTAGT come from the germline V gene. V was cut by 0 bases and J by 12 bases, with 13 bases left in between. The CDR3: CASSDSRGGSQYF. The CDR3 coding sequence is TGTGCCAGCAGTGACTCACGGGGTGGGAGTCAGTATTTT.

This clone was counted a few times. The rearrangement joins TRBV6-8 to TRBJ1-4; D is unclear. Trimming removed 10 bases from V and 2 bases from J, with 11 bases in between. CDR1 and CDR2 (germline): MNHGY, SAAAGT. CDR3 size: 13 residues. CDR3 nucleotide sequence: TGTGCCAACCCGAGGAGGACTAATGAAAAACTGTTTTTT. Its translation: CANPRRTNEKLFF.

The gene calls are TRBV7-9 and TRBJ1-5; D call uncertain. Germline V gene sequence: CDR1 SEHNR, CDR2 FQNEAQ (reference sequence). Deletions cut 0 bases from V and 5 bases from J, with 5 bases between. This CDR3 has 13 residues. CDR3 in DNA: TGTGCCAGCAGCTTAGCTGAGGATCAGCCCCAGCATTTT. Its protein product is CASSLAEDQPQHF. The variable domain in full, with the rest retrieved from reference TRBV7-9 and TRBJ1-5, is DTGVSQNPRHKITKRGQNVTFRCDPISEHNRLYWYRQTLGQGPEFLTYFQNEAQLEKSRLLSDRFSAERPKGSFSTLEIQRTEQGDSAMYLCASSLAEDQPQHFGDGTRLSIL.

The chain recombines TRBV5-4 with TRBJ2-3; D not resolved. This CDR3 region has 13 residues. V was clipped by 6 bases and J by 1 base, with 9 bases between them. Germline CDR1 is SGHNT and CDR2 is YYREEE (reference sequence). The CDR3 region is CASNLPGTDTQYF. DNA for the CDR3: TGTGCCAGCAACCTCCCGGGCACAGATACGCAGTATTTT.

This clone was observed a handful of times. This chain connects TRBV5-1 to TRBJ2-2, with D tentatively TRBD1 (6 bases). This CDR3 region has 16 residues. The germline CDR1 and CDR2 sequences are SGHRS and YFSETQ. The V end was cut by 0 bases, the J end by 3 bases, with 12 bases between. The CDR3 here is CASSLEWGRDTGELFF. The CDR3 DNA reads as TGCGCCAGCAGCTTGGAATGGGGGCGCGACACCGGGGAGCTGTTTTTT.

The chain links TRBV18 to TRBJ1-2; unclear D gene. The CDR3 length is 14 residues. Germline assignment: CDR1 KGHSH and CDR2 LQKENI. Trimming stripped 3 bases from V and 4 bases from J, with 12 bases between. Here the CDR3 DNA reads TGTGCCAGCTCACCTAGCGGGGAGGGCTATGGCTACACCTTC. Protein: CASSPSGEGYGYTF.

This chain links TRBV29-1 with TRBJ2-7; D is perhaps TRBD2 (5 bases). This CDR3 has 13 residues. Looked up from germline, CDR1 is SQVTM and CDR2 is ANQGSEA. V lost 6 bases to trimming and J lost 3 bases, with 15 bases between them. CDR3 sequence: CSVFGVGNYEQYF. CDR3 sequence (DNA): TGCAGCGTCTTTGGGGTCGGGAACTACGAGCAGTACTTC.

This chain uses TRBV6-5 with TRBJ1-1; D gene unclear. Germline V lookup: CDR1 MNHEY, CDR2 SVGAGI. Trimming left V 5 bases short and J 1 base short, with 8 bases between. The CDR3 consists of 13 residues. CDR3 residues: CASSHNENTEAFF. The CDR3 nucleotides read TGTGCCAGCAGTCACAACGAGAACACTGAAGCTTTCTTT.

This chain links TRBV27 with TRBJ1-5; TRBD1 matches at 8 bases. This CDR3 spans 17 amino acids. Trimming took 2 bases from V and 0 from J; bases not matched to a gene: 6. CDR1 MNHEY and CDR2 SMNVEV come from the germline V gene (reference sequence). CDR3 protein: CASSLLRQGSSNQPQHF. As DNA, the CDR3 is TGTGCCAGCAGTTTACTCCGACAGGGGTCTAGCAATCAGCCCCAGCATTTT.

Here the CDR3 DNA reads TGTGCCAGCAGCGTAGGTGAGGGATACAATGAGCAGTTCTTC. It codes for CASSVGEGYNEQFF. This rearrangement joins TRBV9 to TRBJ2-1; possibly TRBD2 for D (5 bases). This CDR3 has 14 amino acids. Germline V lookup: CDR1 SGDLS, CDR2 YYNGEE. V shed 0 bases and J shed 4 bases, with 8 bases lying between them.

The rearrangement links TRBV28 to TRBJ1-4; D perhaps matches TRBD1 (6 bases). Trimming cost V 5 bases and J 3 bases, with 13 bases left between them. The CDR3 sequence is 15 residues long. Germline assignment: CDR1 MDHEN and CDR2 SYDVKM. The chain's CDR3 is CASSAGGLSNEKLFF. CDR3 coding DNA: TGTGCCAGCAGTGCCGGGGGGCTATCTAATGAAAAACTGTTTTTT. Drawing the rest from reference TRBV28 and TRBJ1-4, the complete variable domain is DVKVTQSSRYLVKRTGEKVFLECVQDMDHENMFWYRQDPGLGLRLIYFSYDVKMKEKGDIPEGYSVSREKKERFSLILESASTNQTSMYLCASSAGGLSNEKLFFGSGTQLSVL.

The chain carries TRBV12-3 or TRBV12-4 and TRBJ1-1, with D unclear. Trimming stripped 1 base from V and 7 bases from J, with 7 bases between. This CDR3 contains 12 residues. The CDR3 here is CASSLEFGEAFF. CDR3 DNA sequence: TGTGCCAGCAGTTTAGAATTCGGTGAAGCTTTCTTT.

V usage is TRBV27 and J usage is TRBJ1-1, with D hard to call. V lost 5 bases and J 0 bases, leaving 13 bases between the germline ends. CDR3 size: 15 residues. CDR1 MNHEY and CDR2 SMNVEV come from the germline V gene (reference sequence). Here the CDR3 reads CASSPTQFMNTEAFF. The CDR3 nucleotides are TGTGCCAGCAGTCCAACACAGTTCATGAACACTGAAGCTTTCTTT.

The chain is built from TRBV20-1 and TRBJ2-1, with TRBD2 identical over 11 bases. This CDR3 region has 18 residues. In germline, CDR1 is DFQATT, CDR2 SNEGSKA (reference sequence). The V segment lost 4 bases and the J segment 0 bases; nucleotides outside the gene matches: 11. The DNA for the CDR3 is TGCAGTGCTATTGAGGTTAGCGGGAGGGGCAGCTCCTACAATGAGCAGTTCTTC. It codes for CSAIEVSGRGSSYNEQFF.

The chain employs TRBV27 and TRBJ2-7, with a possible D match to TRBD1 (5 bases). This CDR3 contains 12 residues. With 2 bases removed from V and 7 bases from J, the gap between germline ends came to 9 bases. The V gene's germline CDR1 is MNHEY and CDR2 SMNVEV (reference sequence). The CDR3 DNA is TGTGCCAGCAGTTTACAGGGTGAAGAGCAGTACTTC. It translates to CASSLQGEEQYF.

This chain joins TRBV2 and TRBJ1-1; TRBD1 might be the D (6 bases). Trimming stripped 5 bases from V and 6 bases from J, with 13 bases between. Looked up from germline, CDR1 is SNHLY and CDR2 is FYNNEI. The CDR3 has 13 amino acids. CDR3 region: CASSSGVGSEAFF. DNA of the CDR3: TGTGCCAGCAGTTCAGGGGTGGGGTCTGAAGCTTTCTTT.

The chain recombines TRBV6-4 with TRBJ1-5, with no clear D. The V gene lost 4 bases and the J gene lost 4 bases, with 8 bases spanning the gap. CDR3 length equals 13 residues. CDR1 MRHNA and CDR2 SNTAGT come from the germline V gene. CDR3 sequence: CASSAEENQPQHF. CDR3 nucleotides: TGTGCCAGCAGTGCAGAGGAAAATCAGCCCCAGCATTTT.

The rearrangement uses TRBV7-9 and TRBJ2-3; TRBD2 matches at 7 bases. CDR1 SEHNR and CDR2 FQNEAQ come from the germline V gene (reference sequence). Germline trimming cut 5 bases from V and 0 bases from J; bases unmatched to any gene: 8. CDR3 length: 16 amino acids. CDR3 DNA: TGTGCCAGCAGCCGGGGGGAGACAGTTAGCACAGATACGCAGTATTTT. Its translation: CASSRGETVSTDTQYF. Combining the CDR3 with reference TRBV7-9 and TRBJ2-3 gives the whole variable domain DTGVSQNPRHKITKRGQNVTFRCDPISEHNRLYWYRQTLGQGPEFLTYFQNEAQLEKSRLLSDRFSAERPKGSFSTLEIQRTEQGDSAMYLCASSRGETVSTDTQYFGPGTRLTVL.

The chain is built from TRBV13 and TRBJ1-6; D is undetermined. Per germline, CDR1 PRHDT and CDR2 FYEKMQ (reference sequence). CDR3 length: 14 residues. V lost 1 base, J lost 6 bases, and 7 bases lay in between. CDR3 bases: TGTGCCAGCAGCTTAGCCGGGAGTAATTCACCCCTCCACTTT. Translating gives CASSLAGSNSPLHF.

The rearrangement links TRBV12-5 to TRBJ2-1, with D possibly being TRBD2 (6 bases). V was shortened by 3 bases and J by 10 bases, with 19 bases between the two germline ends. CDR3 length: 15 residues. Per germline, CDR1 LGHNT and CDR2 FRNRAP. The CDR3 protein is CASGLGASVAREQFF. Here the CDR3 DNA reads TGTGCTAGTGGTTTAGGGGCTAGCGTTGCCAGGGAGCAGTTCTTC.

In its sample, this clone was seen once. The chain couples TRBV27 to TRBJ2-7; D remains unclear. V dropped 3 bases and J dropped 11 bases, with 14 bases sitting between them. This CDR3 contains 12 residues. Germline assignment: CDR1 MNHEY and CDR2 SMNVEV (reference sequence). The CDR3 sequence is CASSLSRRWEYF. CDR3 nucleotide sequence: TGTGCCAGCAGTTTGAGCAGGCGCTGGGAGTACTTC.

This chain joins TRBV28 and TRBJ2-7, with TRBD1 matching 8 bases. Looked up from germline, CDR1 is MDHEN and CDR2 is SYDVKM. The CDR3 sequence is 15 residues long. With 3 bases clipped from V and 1 base from J, the junction kept 5 bases outside the gene matches. CDR3 protein: CASSFRTGRSYEQYF. CDR3 coding DNA: TGTGCCAGCAGTTTCAGGACAGGGAGATCCTACGAGCAGTACTTC.

The rearrangement uses TRBV18 and TRBJ2-7; the D is unclear. Germline V gene lookup returns CDR1 KGHSH and CDR2 LQKENI. Trimming cost V 6 bases and J 3 bases, with 9 bases left between them. The CDR3 loop spans 12 amino acids. Here the CDR3 DNA reads TGTGCCAGCTCCCGCGAAATCTACGAGCAGTACTTC. Amino acids: CASSREIYEQYF.

The chain joins TRBV7-3 to TRBJ2-2; D gene ambiguous. Germline loops: CDR1 SGHTA, CDR2 FQGTGA. Trimming removed 4 bases from V and 7 bases from J, with 10 bases in between. This CDR3 contains 13 residues. CDR3 sequence (DNA): TGTGCCAGCAGCTCGGTACTCCACGGGGAGCTGTTTTTT. Its protein is CASSSVLHGELFF.

This clone was counted many times. The CDR3: CASSLERTPRGTDTQYF. The DNA of the CDR3 is TGCGCCAGCAGCTTGGAACGGACGCCGCGAGGGACAGATACGCAGTATTTT. The chain recombines TRBV5-1 with TRBJ2-3, with D perhaps matching TRBD2 (5 bases). The germline gives CDR1 SGHRS, CDR2 YFSETQ. The CDR3 is made up of 17 amino acids. Trimming cost V 0 bases and J 3 bases, with 17 bases left between them.

This chain connects TRBV2 to TRBJ1-3; 9 nucleotides agree with TRBD1. Per germline, CDR1 SNHLY and CDR2 FYNNEI. The CDR3 has 15 residues. Trimming removed 7 bases from V and 2 bases from J; junction bases left unmatched: 6. The CDR3 protein is CASNARTGAGNTIYF. For the CDR3, the DNA is TGTGCCAGCAATGCCCGGACAGGGGCTGGAAACACCATATATTTT.